Sequencing of this T cell receptor (beta chain) was carried out in a study of blood T cell repertoires in COVID-19. Trimming took off 6 bases at V and 4 bases at J, with 13 bases between the two ends. Germline assignment: CDR1 LGHDT and CDR2 YNNKEL (reference sequence). There are 13 residues in the CDR3. TCRdb's table, derived via immunoSEQ multiplex PCR, lists solely in-frame clones and lacks some. The table shows approximately 230,000 clones, with approximately 80% occurring only once. Material: peripheral blood. The chain recombines TRBV3-1 (or the pseudogene TRBV3-2) with TRBJ2-7, with D possibly TRBD2 on 5 matching bases. This sequence originates from a man aged 80 or over with acute or convalescent COVID-19. The CDR3 DNA reads as TGTGCCAGCAGTCCGACCGGGATATACGAGCAGTACTTC. This translates into CASSPTGIYEQYF.